The T cell receptor beta chain under discussion was sequenced for a study of blood T cell repertoires in COVID-19. Generated by immunoSEQ multiplex PCR, the TCRdb table keeps only in-frame clones and is missing some. The sample has some 77,000 clones; approximately 80% are singletons. Germline CDR1 reads SGHRS; CDR2 reads YFSETQ. This CDR3 has 15 amino acids. J was trimmed by 4 bases and V by 3 bases; bases with no gene match: 9. The sample comprised peripheral blood. This sequence joins TRBV5-1 and TRBJ2-7, with TRBD1 identical over 8 bases. The receptor comes from a woman in her seventies with acute or convalescent COVID-19. The CDR3: CASSSRTGLNYEQYF. DNA for the CDR3: TGCGCCAGCAGCTCAAGGACAGGGCTTAATTACGAGCAGTACTTC.